The T cell receptor (beta chain) under discussion was sequenced for a study of CD8 T cells in ankylosing spondylitis. This clonotype was counted between two and nine times. Its antigen is not identified. The CDR3 extends over 13 amino acids. Between the trimmed V and J ends, which lost 10 bases and 4 bases, there was a span of 14 bases. Overall study results and limits: Past research had described some motif variants in reactive arthritis synovial fluid and blood. Ankylosing spondylitis blood appeared to carry a characteristic TCR beta motif of roughly 8 highly homologous variants.

TCRdb re-analysed the 5' RACE reads in MiXCR, keeping a single row per CDR3 protein. The sample lists some 800,000 distinct CDR3 sequences, about 11% occurring once. Sequencing used blood, either unsorted or a sorted T cell fraction (not recorded which). The V call is TRBV12-3 or TRBV12-4, the J call TRBJ1-5; the D gene is possibly TRBD1 (5 bases). This receptor was identified in a male donor with ankylosing spondylitis. CDR3 DNA: TGTGCCATTGGGGAGGGGAAGAATCAGCCCCAGCATTTT. Translating gives CAIGEGKNQPQHF.